Reported below is one T cell receptor beta chain. Authors' data handling: Amplification of reference gene primers provided the estimated nucleated cell counts. Data came from immunoSEQ multiplex PCR; TCRdb stores just in-frame clones and leaves some out. V and J calls and clone size follow that table, whereas D and trimming were derived from the DNA. The table has 55,000 to 75,000 clones, around 80% seen once. The data derive from a study of blood T cell repertoires in COVID-19. Background on the study: Samples came from the United States, Italy and Spain, spanning acute and convalescent COVID-19. From T cells, B-cell-depleted T cells, or PBMCs came the material, which was cDNA or gDNA.

Germline values: CDR1 SQVTM, CDR2 ANQGSEA. The V gene end was trimmed by 7 bases and the J gene end by 2 bases; junction bases not matched to a gene: 7. The CDR3 totals 14 residues. J is TRBJ2-5 and V is TRBV29-1, with 10 nucleotides matching TRBD2. What was sequenced was peripheral blood. This clonotype was sampled from a human donor in a cohort sampled during active COVID-19. CDR3 sequence reads: CSGSGRAGQETQYF. The CDR3 DNA reads TGCAGCGGCAGCGGGAGGGCCGGGCAAGAGACCCAGTACTTC. The full variable domain, its missing parts supplied by reference TRBV29-1 and TRBJ2-5, is SAVISQKPSRDICQRGTSLTIQCQVDSQVTMMFWYRQQPGQSLTLIATANQGSEATYESGFVIDKFPISRPNLTFSTLTVSNMSPEDSSIYLCSGSGRAGQETQYFGPGTRLLVL.